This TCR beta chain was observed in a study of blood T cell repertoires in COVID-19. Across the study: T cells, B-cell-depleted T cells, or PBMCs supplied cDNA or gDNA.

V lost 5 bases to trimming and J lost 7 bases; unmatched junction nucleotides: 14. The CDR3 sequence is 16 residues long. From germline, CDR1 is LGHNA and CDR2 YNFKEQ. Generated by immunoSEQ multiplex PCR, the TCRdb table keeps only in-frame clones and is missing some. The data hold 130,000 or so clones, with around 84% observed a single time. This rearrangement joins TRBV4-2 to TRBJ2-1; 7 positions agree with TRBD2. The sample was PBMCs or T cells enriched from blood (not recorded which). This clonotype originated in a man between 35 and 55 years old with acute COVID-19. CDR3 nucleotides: TGTGCCAGCAGCTTATTTGGGAGGGACTCCCCTAATGAGCAGTTCTTC. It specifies CASSLFGRDSPNEQFF.